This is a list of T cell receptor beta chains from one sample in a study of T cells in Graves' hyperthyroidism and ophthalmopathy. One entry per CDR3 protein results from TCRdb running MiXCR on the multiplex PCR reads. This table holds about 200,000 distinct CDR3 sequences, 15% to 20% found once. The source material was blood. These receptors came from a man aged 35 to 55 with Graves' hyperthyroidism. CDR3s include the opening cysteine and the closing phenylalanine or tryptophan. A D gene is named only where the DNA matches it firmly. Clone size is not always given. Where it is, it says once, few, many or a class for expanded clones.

TGTGCCAGCAGCCCGCTGGACATACCCGAGGGACCCTACAATGAGCAGTTCTTC CASSPLDIPEGPYNEQFF TRBJ2-1 . many TRBV11-1
TGTGCCACCAGCAGAGATCTGGGGGAGAGCGGCTACACCTTC CATSRDLGESGYTF TRBJ1-2 . few TRBV15
TGTGCCAGCAGCAAGGGCCAGCCCCAGCATTTT CASSKGQPQHF TRBJ1-5 . . TRBV12-3/TRBV12-4
TGTGCTAGTGGTTCGGGACTAGGACAGGATACGCAGTATTTT CASGSGLGQDTQYF TRBJ2-3 TRBD2 . TRBV12-5
TGTGCCACCAGCAGAGAGGCAGGGACGTCCTACGAGCAGTACTTC CATSREAGTSYEQYF TRBJ2-7 . many TRBV15
TGTGCCAGTAGTATAAGGGGGGCTGAAAATGGCTACACCTTC CASSIRGAENGYTF TRBJ1-2 . few TRBV19
TGTGCCAGCAGCACGGGACAGGGAGGGTGGGATACGCAGTATTTT CASSTGQGGWDTQYF TRBJ2-3 TRBD1 many TRBV7-9
TGTGCCAGCACCCCGGGCCTCTACGAGCAGTACTTC CASTPGLYEQYF TRBJ2-7 . many TRBV2
TGCGCCAGCAGCCCACAGACAGGGGGAAACACCATATATTTT CASSPQTGGNTIYF TRBJ1-3 TRBD1 . TRBV5-1
TGCAGTGCTAGGCACGTGGGGGACATTCAGTACTTC CSARHVGDIQYF TRBJ2-4 . . TRBV20-1
TGCGCCAGCAGCCCGGAGCGGTGGCGTGGCTACACCTTC CASSPERWRGYTF TRBJ1-2 . many TRBV5-1
TGCAGTGCCGGACCCTCCGGGACAGGCTTTAACTATGGCTACACCTTC CSAGPSGTGFNYGYTF TRBJ1-2 TRBD1 many TRBV20-1
TGTGCCAGCAGTTACTCGGGGACAGGGTTGGCTGAAGCTTTCTTT CASSYSGTGLAEAFF TRBJ1-1 TRBD1 . TRBV6-2/TRBV6-3
TGTGCCAGCAGCTCCCGGGCCCTTAATGAAAAACTGTTTTTT CASSSRALNEKLFF TRBJ1-4 . many TRBV13
TGTGCCAGCAGCCAAGGATCCAACACTGAAGCTTTCTTT CASSQGSNTEAFF TRBJ1-1 . many TRBV16
TGTGCCATCAGATCGGGACAGGGGGCAACAGATACGCAGTATTTT CAIRSGQGATDTQYF TRBJ2-3 TRBD1 many TRBV10-3
TGTGCCAGCAGCCAAGATCCAGGTTACGAGCAGTACTTC CASSQDPGYEQYF TRBJ2-7 . many TRBV3-1
TGTGCCACCAGTGATCCCGGGACAGGGCTCTACGAGCAGTACTTC CATSDPGTGLYEQYF TRBJ2-7 TRBD1 . TRBV24-1
TGTGCCACCAGCTCGGGGACAGGGGGCTTCTATGGCTACACCTTC CATSSGTGGFYGYTF TRBJ1-2 TRBD1 many TRBV15
TGTGCCAGTAGTATCTCGGGACAGGGCCACGAGCAGTACTTC CASSISGQGHEQYF TRBJ2-7 TRBD1 few TRBV19
TGTGCCAGCACCCCATCCATTGGAGGAGCCAAAAACATTCAGTACTTC CASTPSIGGAKNIQYF TRBJ2-4 . many TRBV12-3/TRBV12-4
TGCAGTGCTAGAGACCCTAGCGGGACAGCCTCCGATCAGCCCCAGCATTTT CSARDPSGTASDQPQHF TRBJ1-5 TRBD1 . TRBV20-1
TGCGCCAGCAGCTCTAGCGGACGTGACACCGGGGAGCTGTTTTTT CASSSSGRDTGELFF TRBJ2-2 TRBD2 many TRBV5-1
TGTGCCAGCAGACGCGAAAGGAACACCGGGGAGCTGTTTTTT CASRRERNTGELFF TRBJ2-2 . many TRBV11-2
TGCAGCGTCGCCATGGGACAGGCGAGGGAGACCCAGTACTTC CSVAMGQARETQYF TRBJ2-5 TRBD1 many TRBV29-1
TGTGCCAGCAGCTTACGGGACAGGGGGGGATACGAGCAGTACTTC CASSLRDRGGYEQYF TRBJ2-7 TRBD1 . TRBV13
TGTGCCAGCAGACTCTCCGGGACAGGGCGGGAAAAACTGTTTTTT CASRLSGTGREKLFF TRBJ1-4 TRBD1 few TRBV28
TGCAGTGCTTCTGACAGGGTCGGCTATGGCTACACCTTC CSASDRVGYGYTF TRBJ1-2 TRBD1 many TRBV20-1
TGCGCCAGCAGCTTGTGGGGTCTGATAGCATTCCCAGATACGCAGTATTTT CASSLWGLIAFPDTQYF TRBJ2-3 . many TRBV5-1
TGTGCCATCAGTGGGACTAGCACAGATACGCAGTATTTT CAISGTSTDTQYF TRBJ2-3 . . TRBV10-3
TGTGCCAGCAGCGGACGGACGGGGAACTCCTACGAGCAGTACTTC CASSGRTGNSYEQYF TRBJ2-7 . . TRBV9
TGTGCCAGCAGTATCCAGGGTGGCGGGGAGCTGTTTTTT CASSIQGGGELFF TRBJ2-2 . many TRBV2
TGCAGTGCTAGGGCAGGGCAGAATAATTCACCCCTCCACTTT CSARAGQNNSPLHF TRBJ1-6 . many TRBV20-1
TGCAGTGCTAGGAGTATGACTAATGAAAAACTGTTTTTT CSARSMTNEKLFF TRBJ1-4 . . TRBV20-1
TGTGCCAGCAGTTATAACCAGGTGGGGGAAGAGACCCAGTACTTC CASSYNQVGEETQYF TRBJ2-5 . few TRBV6-2/TRBV6-3